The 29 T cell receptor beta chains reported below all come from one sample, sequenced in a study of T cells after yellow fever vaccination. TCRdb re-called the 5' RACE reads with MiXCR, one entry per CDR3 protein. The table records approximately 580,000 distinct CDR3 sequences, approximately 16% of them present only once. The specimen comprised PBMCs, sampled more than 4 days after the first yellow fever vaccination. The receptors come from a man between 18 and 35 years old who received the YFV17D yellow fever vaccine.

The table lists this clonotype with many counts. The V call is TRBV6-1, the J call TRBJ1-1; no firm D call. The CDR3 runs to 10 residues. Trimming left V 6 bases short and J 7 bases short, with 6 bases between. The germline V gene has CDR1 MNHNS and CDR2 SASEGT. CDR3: CASSDYEAFF. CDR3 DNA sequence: TGTGCCAGCAGCGATTATGAAGCTTTCTTT.

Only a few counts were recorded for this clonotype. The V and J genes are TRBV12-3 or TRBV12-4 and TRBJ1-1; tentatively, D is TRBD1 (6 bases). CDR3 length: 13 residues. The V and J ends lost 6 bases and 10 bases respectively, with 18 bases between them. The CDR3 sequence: CASRGLDRRGAFF. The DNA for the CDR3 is TGTGCCAGCAGAGGCTTGGACAGACGAGGAGCTTTCTTT.

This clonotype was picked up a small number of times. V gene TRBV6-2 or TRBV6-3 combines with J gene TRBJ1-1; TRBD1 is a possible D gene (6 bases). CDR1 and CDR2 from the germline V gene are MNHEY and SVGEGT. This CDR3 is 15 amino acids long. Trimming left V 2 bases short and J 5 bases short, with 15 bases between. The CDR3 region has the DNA TGTGCCAGCAGTTACGGTAGGGGGTCGGAAACTGAAGCTTTCTTT. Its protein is CASSYGRGSETEAFF.

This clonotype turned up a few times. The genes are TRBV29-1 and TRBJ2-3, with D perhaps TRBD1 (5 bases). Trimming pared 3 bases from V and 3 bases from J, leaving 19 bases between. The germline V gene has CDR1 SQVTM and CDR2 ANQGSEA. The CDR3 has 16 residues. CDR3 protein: CSVEISGSRVTDTQYF. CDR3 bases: TGCAGCGTTGAGATTTCGGGCAGCAGGGTGACAGATACGCAGTATTTT.

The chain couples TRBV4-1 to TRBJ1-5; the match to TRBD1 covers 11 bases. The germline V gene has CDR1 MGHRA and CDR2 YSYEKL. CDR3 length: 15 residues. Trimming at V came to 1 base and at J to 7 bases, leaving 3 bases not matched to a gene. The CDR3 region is CASSQAGQGVQPQHF. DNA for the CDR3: TGCGCCAGCAGCCAAGCGGGACAGGGGGTCCAGCCCCAGCATTTT.

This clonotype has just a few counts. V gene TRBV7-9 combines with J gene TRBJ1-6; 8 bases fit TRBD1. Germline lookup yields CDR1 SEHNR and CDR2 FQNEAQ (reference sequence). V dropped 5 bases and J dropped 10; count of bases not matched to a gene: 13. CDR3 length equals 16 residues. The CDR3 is CASSPFGTGLGSPLHF. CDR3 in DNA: TGTGCCAGCAGCCCATTCGGGACAGGCCTAGGATCACCCCTCCACTTT.

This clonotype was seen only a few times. In nucleotides, the CDR3 is TGTGCCAGCAGTGAGAGGGGGCCGTCTGGAGATACGCAGTATTTT. As protein: CASSERGPSGDTQYF. This chain links TRBV6-1 with TRBJ2-3, with 7 bases that match TRBD1. CDR1 is MNHNS and CDR2 is SASEGT in the germline V gene. V lost 3 bases, J lost 5 bases, and 8 bases stayed unmatched. CDR3 length: 15 amino acids.

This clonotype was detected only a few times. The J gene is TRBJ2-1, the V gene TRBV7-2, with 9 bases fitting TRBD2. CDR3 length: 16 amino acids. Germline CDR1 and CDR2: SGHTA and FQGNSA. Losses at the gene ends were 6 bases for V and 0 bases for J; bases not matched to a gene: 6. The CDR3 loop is CASSRLSGGSYNEQFF. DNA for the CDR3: TGTGCCAGCAGTCGACTTAGCGGGGGCTCCTACAATGAGCAGTTCTTC.

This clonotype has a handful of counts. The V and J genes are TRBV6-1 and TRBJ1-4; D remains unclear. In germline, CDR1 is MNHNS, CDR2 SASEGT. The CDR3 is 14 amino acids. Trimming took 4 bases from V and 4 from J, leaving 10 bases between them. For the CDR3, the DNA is TGTGCCAGCAGTGCCGGACCCTTTAATGAAAAACTGTTTTTT. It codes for CASSAGPFNEKLFF.

CDR3 sequence (DNA): TGTGCCGCTGCTCCCCAGGGAACCGCCGGGGAGCTGTTTTTT. Translated: CAAAPQGTAGELFF. This chain connects TRBV25-1 to TRBJ2-2, with a weak D call TRBD1 (5 bases). Germline CDR1 and CDR2: MGHDK and SYGVNS. The CDR3 runs 14 residues. V lost 11 bases to trimming and J lost 6 bases, with 19 bases between them.

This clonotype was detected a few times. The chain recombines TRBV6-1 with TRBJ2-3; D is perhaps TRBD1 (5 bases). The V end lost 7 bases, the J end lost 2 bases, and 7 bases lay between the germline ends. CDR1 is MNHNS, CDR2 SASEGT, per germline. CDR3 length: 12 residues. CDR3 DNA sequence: TGTGCCAGCAAGACAGACACAGATACGCAGTATTTT. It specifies CASKTDTDTQYF.

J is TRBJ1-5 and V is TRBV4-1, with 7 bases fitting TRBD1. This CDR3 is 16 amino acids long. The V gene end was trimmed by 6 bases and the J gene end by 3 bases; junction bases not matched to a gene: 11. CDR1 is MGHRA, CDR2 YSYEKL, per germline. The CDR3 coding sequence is TGCGCCAGCAGTGTATCTACGACAGGGTTCAATCAGCCCCAGCATTTT. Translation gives CASSVSTTGFNQPQHF.

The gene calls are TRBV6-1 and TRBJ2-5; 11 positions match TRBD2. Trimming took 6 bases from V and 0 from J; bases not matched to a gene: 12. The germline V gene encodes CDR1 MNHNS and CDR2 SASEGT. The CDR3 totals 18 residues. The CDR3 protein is CASRHLAGGPHYQETQYF. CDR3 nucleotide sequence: TGTGCCAGCAGACACCTAGCGGGGGGCCCTCACTACCAAGAGACCCAGTACTTC.

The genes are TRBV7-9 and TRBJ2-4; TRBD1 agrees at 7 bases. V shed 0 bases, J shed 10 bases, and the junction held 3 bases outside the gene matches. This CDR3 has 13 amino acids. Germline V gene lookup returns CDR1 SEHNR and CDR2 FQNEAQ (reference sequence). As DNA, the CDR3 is TGTGCCAGCAGCTTAGCCGGGACAGAAATTCAGTACTTC. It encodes CASSLAGTEIQYF.

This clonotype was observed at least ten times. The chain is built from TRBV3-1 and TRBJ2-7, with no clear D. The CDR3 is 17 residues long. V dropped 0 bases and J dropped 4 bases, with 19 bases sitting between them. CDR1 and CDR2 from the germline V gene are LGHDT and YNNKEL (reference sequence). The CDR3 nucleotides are TGTGCCAGCAGCCAAGAAGAAGGGTCTAGGAAGGATTACGAGCAGTACTTC. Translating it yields CASSQEEGSRKDYEQYF.

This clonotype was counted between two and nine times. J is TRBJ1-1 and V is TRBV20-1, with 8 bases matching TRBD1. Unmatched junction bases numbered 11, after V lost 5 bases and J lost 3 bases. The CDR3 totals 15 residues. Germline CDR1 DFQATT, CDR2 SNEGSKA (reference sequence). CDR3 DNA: TGCAGTGCTCGAAGACAGGGGAGCGAGCACACTGAAGCTTTCTTT. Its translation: CSARRQGSEHTEAFF.

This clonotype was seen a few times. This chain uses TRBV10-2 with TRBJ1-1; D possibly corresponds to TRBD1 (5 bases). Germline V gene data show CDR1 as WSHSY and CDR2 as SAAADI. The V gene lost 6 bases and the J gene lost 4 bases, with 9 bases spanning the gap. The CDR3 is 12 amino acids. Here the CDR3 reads CASRKGPTEAFF. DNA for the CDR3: TGCGCCAGCAGAAAGGGGCCCACTGAAGCTTTCTTT.

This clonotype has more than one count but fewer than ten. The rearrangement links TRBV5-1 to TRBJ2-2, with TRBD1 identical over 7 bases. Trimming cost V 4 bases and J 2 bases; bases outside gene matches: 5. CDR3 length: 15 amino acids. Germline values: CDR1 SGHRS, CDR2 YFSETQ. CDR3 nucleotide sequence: TGCGCCAGCAGCCAGGGGACAGAAAACACCGGGGAGCTGTTTTTT. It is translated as CASSQGTENTGELFF.

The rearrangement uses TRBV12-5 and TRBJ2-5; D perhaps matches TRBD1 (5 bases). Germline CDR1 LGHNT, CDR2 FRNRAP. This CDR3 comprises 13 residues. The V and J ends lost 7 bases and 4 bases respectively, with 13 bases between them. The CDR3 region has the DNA TGTGCTAGTGTCTACAGTGGGGCAGAGACCCAGTACTTC. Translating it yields CASVYSGAETQYF.

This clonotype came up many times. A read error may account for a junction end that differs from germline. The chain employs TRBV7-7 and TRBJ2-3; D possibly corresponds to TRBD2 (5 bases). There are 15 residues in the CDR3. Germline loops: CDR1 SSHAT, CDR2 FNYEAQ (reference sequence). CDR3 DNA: TGTGCTAGCAGCTTAGTCGCCGGGAATCCAGATACGCAGTATTTT. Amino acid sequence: CASSLVAGNPDTQYF.

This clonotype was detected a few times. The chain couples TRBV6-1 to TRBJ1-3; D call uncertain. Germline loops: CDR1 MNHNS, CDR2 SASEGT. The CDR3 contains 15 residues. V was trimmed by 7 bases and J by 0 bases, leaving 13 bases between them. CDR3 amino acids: CASMRYGSSGNTIYF. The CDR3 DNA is TGTGCCAGCATGCGGTACGGGAGCTCTGGAAACACCATATATTTT.

CDR3 sequence reads: CASSSPEYEQYF. In nucleotides, the CDR3 is TGTGCCAGCAGTTCCCCCGAGTACGAGCAGTACTTC. V is TRBV6-5 and J is TRBJ2-7; no clear D. This CDR3 has 12 amino acids. Germline CDR1 and CDR2: MNHEY and SVGAGI. Trimming took 4 bases from V and 4 from J, leaving 8 bases between them.

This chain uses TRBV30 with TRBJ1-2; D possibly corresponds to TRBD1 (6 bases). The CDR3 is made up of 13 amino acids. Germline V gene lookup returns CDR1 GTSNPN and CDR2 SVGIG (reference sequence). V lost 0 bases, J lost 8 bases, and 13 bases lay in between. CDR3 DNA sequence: TGTGCCTGGAGTGTACGAACAGGGACCGGCTACACCTTC. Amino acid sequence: CAWSVRTGTGYTF.

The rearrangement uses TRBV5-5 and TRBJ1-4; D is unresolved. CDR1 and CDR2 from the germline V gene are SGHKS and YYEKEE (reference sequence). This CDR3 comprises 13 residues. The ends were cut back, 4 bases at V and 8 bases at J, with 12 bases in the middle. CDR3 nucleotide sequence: TGTGCCAGCAGCAACCTGGGCAGGGAAAAACTGTTTTTT. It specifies CASSNLGREKLFF.

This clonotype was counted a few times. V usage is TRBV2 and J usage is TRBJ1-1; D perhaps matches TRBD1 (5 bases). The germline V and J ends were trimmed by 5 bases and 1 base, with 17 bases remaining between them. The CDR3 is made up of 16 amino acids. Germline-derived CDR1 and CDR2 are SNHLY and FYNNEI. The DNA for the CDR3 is TGTGCCAGCAGTCAGCTCGGTGCAGGGAAGAACACTGAAGCTTTCTTT. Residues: CASSQLGAGKNTEAFF.

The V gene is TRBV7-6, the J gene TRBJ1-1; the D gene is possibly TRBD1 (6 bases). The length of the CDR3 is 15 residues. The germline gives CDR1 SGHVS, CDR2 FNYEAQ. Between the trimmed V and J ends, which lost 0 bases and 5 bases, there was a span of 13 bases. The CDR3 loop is CASSLALGRGTEAFF. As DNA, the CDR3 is TGTGCCAGCAGCTTAGCGCTTGGGAGGGGGACTGAAGCTTTCTTT.

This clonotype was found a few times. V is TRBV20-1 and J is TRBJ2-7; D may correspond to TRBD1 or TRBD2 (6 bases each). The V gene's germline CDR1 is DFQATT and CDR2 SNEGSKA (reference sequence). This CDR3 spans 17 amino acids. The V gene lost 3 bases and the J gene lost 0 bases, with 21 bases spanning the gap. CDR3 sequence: CSASSGRGGASSYEQYF. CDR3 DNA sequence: TGCAGTGCTAGTAGTGGCAGGGGCGGGGCAAGCTCCTACGAGCAGTACTTC.

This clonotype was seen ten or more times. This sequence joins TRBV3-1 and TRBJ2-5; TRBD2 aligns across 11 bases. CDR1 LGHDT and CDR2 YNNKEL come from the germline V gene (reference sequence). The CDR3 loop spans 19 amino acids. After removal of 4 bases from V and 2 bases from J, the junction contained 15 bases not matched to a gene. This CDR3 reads CASSLGGWTSGREQETQYF. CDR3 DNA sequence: TGTGCCAGCAGCCTTGGCGGGTGGACTAGCGGGCGTGAACAAGAGACCCAGTACTTC.

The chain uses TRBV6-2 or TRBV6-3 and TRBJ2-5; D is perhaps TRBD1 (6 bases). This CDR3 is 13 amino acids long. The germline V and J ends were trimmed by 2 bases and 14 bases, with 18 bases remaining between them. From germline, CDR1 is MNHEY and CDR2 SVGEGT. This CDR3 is CASSYQAPWGHYF. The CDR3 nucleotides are TGTGCCAGCAGTTACCAGGCCCCTTGGGGACACTACTTC.